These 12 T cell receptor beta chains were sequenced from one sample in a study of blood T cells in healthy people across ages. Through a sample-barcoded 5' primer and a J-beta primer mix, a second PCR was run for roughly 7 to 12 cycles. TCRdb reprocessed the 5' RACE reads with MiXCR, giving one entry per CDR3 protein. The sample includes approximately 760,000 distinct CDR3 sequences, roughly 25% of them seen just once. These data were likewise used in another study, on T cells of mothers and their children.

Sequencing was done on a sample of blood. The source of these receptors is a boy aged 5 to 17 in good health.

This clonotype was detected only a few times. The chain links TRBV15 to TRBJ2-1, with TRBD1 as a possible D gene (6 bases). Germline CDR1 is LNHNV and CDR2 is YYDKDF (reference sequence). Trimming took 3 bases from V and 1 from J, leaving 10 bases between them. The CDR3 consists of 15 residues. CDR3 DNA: TGTGCCACCAGCAGGAGACAGGATTCCTACAATGAGCAGTTCTTC. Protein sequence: CATSRRQDSYNEQFF.

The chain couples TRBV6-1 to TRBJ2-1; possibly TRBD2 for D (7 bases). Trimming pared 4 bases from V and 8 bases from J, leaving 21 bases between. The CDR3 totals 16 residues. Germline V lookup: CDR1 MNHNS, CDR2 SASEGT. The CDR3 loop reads CASSAHPVQGGDEQFF. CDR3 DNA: TGTGCCAGCAGTGCCCACCCCGTACAGGGAGGGGATGAGCAGTTCTTC.

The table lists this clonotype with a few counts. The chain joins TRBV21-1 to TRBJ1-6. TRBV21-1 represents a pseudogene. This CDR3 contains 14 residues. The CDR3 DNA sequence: TGTGCCAGTCCAGGGAGCTCCTATAATTCACCCCTCCACTTT. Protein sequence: CASPGSSYNSPLHF.

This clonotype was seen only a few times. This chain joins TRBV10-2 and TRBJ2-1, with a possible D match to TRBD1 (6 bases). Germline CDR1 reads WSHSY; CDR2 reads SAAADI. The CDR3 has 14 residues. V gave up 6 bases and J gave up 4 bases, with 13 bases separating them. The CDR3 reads CASSGDTIYNEQFF. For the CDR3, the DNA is TGCGCCAGCAGCGGGGACACGATATACAATGAGCAGTTCTTC.

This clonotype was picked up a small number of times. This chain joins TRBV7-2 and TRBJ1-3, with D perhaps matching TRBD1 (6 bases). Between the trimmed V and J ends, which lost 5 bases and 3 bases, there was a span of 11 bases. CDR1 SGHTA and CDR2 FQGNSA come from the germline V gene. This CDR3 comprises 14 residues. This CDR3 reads CASSPGADGNTIYF. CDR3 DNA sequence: TGTGCCAGCAGCCCAGGGGCGGATGGAAACACCATATATTTT.

CDR3 region: CSVDTGNFVNTIYF. CDR3 sequence (DNA): TGCAGCGTCGACACAGGGAATTTCGTAAACACCATATATTTT. The genes are TRBV29-1 and TRBJ1-3; D possibly corresponds to TRBD1 (6 bases). The CDR3 loop spans 14 amino acids. The V gene lost 6 bases and the J gene lost 6 bases, with 18 bases spanning the gap. Germline CDR1 reads SQVTM; CDR2 reads ANQGSEA.

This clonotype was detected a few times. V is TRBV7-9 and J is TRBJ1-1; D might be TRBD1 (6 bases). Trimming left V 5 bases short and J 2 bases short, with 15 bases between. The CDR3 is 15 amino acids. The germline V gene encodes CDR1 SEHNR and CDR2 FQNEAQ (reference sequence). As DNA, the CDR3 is TGTGCCAGCAGCGGTAACAGGGACCCCAACACTGAAGCTTTCTTT. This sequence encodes CASSGNRDPNTEAFF. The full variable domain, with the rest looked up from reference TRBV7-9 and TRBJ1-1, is DTGVSQNPRHKITKRGQNVTFRCDPISEHNRLYWYRQTLGQGPEFLTYFQNEAQLEKSRLLSDRFSAERPKGSFSTLEIQRTEQGDSAMYLCASSGNRDPNTEAFFGQGTRLTVV.

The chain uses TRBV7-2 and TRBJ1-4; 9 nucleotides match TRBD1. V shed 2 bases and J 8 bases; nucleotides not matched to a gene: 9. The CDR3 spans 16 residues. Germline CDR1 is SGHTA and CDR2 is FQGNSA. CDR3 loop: CASSLRDREEREKLFF. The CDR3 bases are TGTGCCAGCAGCTTAAGGGACAGGGAGGAACGCGAAAAACTGTTTTTT.

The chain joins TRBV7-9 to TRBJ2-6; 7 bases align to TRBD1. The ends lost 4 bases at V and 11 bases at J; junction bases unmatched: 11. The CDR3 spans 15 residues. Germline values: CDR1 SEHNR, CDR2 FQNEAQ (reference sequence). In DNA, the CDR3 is TGTGCCAGCAGCTCTCTAAGTGGGACAGCGGACGTCCTGACTTTC. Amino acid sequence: CASSSLSGTADVLTF.

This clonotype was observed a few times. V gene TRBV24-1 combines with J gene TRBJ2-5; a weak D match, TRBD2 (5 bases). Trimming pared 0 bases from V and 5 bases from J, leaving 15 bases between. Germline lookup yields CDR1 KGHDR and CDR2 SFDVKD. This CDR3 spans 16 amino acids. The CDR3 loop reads CATSDLRGIRPETQYF. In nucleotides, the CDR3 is TGTGCCACCAGTGATTTGCGGGGTATCCGGCCGGAGACCCAGTACTTC.

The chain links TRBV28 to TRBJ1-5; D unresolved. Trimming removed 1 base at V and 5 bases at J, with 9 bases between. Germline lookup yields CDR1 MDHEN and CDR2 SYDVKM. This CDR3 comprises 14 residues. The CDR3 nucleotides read TGTGCCAGCAGTTTATCGGTCGCTGATCAGCCCCAGCATTTT. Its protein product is CASSLSVADQPQHF.

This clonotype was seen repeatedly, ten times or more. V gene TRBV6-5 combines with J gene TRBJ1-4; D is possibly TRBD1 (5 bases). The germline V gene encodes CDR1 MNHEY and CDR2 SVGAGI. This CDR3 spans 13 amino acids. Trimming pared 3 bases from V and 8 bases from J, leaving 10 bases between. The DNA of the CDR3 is TGTGCCAGCAGTTATGGGGGGGAGGAAAAACTGTTTTTT. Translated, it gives CASSYGGEEKLFF.